The 14 T cell receptor beta chains below come from one sample, sequenced in a study of T-cell memory formation after mild COVID-19. A single record per CDR3 protein comes from TCRdb applying MiXCR to the 5' RACE reads. The sample contains a few hundred thousand distinct CDR3 sequences, 20% to 25% of which appear only once. What was sequenced was PBMCs or a T cell subset sorted from them (not recorded which). The receptors originated from an adult woman who had mild COVID-19 (a few samples of this study predate the infection). Cell type and time point are not known.

There are a few counts of this clonotype. This chain connects TRBV4-1 to TRBJ2-5, with D perhaps matching TRBD1 (6 bases). CDR3 length: 16 amino acids. Trimming took 0 bases from V and 3 from J, leaving 14 bases between them. The germline V gene encodes CDR1 MGHRA and CDR2 YSYEKL. CDR3 sequence (DNA): TGCGCCAGCAGCCAAGATCCGGTGGCAGGGGAAGAGACCCAGTACTTC. Residues: CASSQDPVAGEETQYF.

The chain employs TRBV12-3 or TRBV12-4 and TRBJ2-1, with D possibly matching TRBD1 (5 bases). Trimming removed 5 bases at V and 6 bases at J, with 11 bases between. The CDR3 is made up of 13 amino acids. CDR3 in amino acids: CASSRLDSNEQFF. For the CDR3, the DNA is TGTGCCAGCAGTCGCCTCGACAGCAATGAGCAGTTCTTC.

In this sample, this clonotype turned up a few times. The chain joins TRBV24-1 to TRBJ1-1, with TRBD1 matching 8 bases. This CDR3 has 12 amino acids. Per germline, CDR1 KGHDR and CDR2 SFDVKD. V dropped 4 bases and J dropped 8; count of bases not matched to a gene: 2. The CDR3 protein is CATSEAGGEAFF. The CDR3 nucleotides are TGTGCCACCAGTGAAGCAGGGGGCGAAGCTTTCTTT.

J is TRBJ2-7 and V is TRBV5-1; 10 nucleotides match TRBD1. Looked up from germline, CDR1 is SGHRS and CDR2 is YFSETQ. The CDR3 spans 14 residues. J lost 4 bases, V lost 3 bases, and 4 bases had no gene match. The CDR3 loop is CASSYGQGVYEQYF. CDR3 in DNA: TGCGCCAGCAGCTACGGACAGGGGGTGTACGAGCAGTACTTC.

This clonotype was seen a few times. J is TRBJ2-1 and V is TRBV7-9, with 8 bases matching TRBD2. This CDR3 is built from 15 residues. CDR1 and CDR2 (germline): SEHNR, FQNEAQ (reference sequence). V was pared by 0 bases and J by 16 bases, with 14 bases of the junction left unmatched. The CDR3 is CASSLAEIAGSIQFF. CDR3 nucleotides: TGTGCCAGCAGCTTAGCGGAAATAGCGGGATCCATACAATTCTTC.

The chain has TRBV7-2 and TRBJ2-3; no reliable D call. Germline lookup yields CDR1 SGHTA and CDR2 FQGNSA. The CDR3 contains 14 residues. V was cut by 3 bases and J by 2 bases, with 9 bases left in between. In nucleotides, the CDR3 is TGTGCCAGCAGCTTGGTTGGACCCACAGATACGCAGTATTTT. This codes for CASSLVGPTDTQYF.

This clonotype was seen a handful of times. The chain links TRBV19 to TRBJ2-1, with 9 bases fitting TRBD2. Losses at the gene ends were 10 bases for V and 8 bases for J; bases not matched to a gene: 12. Germline V gene lookup returns CDR1 LNHDA and CDR2 SQIVND (reference sequence). CDR3 size: 14 residues. This CDR3 reads CATLLSGRQDEQFF. Written as DNA, the CDR3 is TGTGCCACTCTACTTAGCGGGAGACAGGATGAGCAGTTCTTC.

In this sample, this clonotype turned up many times. The chain uses TRBV4-2 and TRBJ2-3; the D gene could be TRBD1 or TRBD2 (5 bases each). Germline CDR1 LGHNA, CDR2 YNFKEQ. V was shortened by 8 bases and J by 4 bases, with 10 bases between the two germline ends. The length of the CDR3 is 12 residues. The CDR3 loop reads CASGSGPDTQYF. The CDR3 DNA reads TGTGCCAGCGGGTCGGGGCCAGATACGCAGTATTTT.

Ten or more counts support this clonotype. CDR3 nucleotide sequence: TGTGCCAGCAGCCAAGGCGGAGGGGCCTACGAGCAGTACTTC. Translating gives CASSQGGGAYEQYF. The rearrangement links TRBV4-2 to TRBJ2-7; weak D call: TRBD2 (6 bases). V lost 1 base and J 2 bases, leaving 9 bases between the germline ends. The germline CDR1 and CDR2 sequences are LGHNA and YNFKEQ. The CDR3 is 14 amino acids.

This clonotype came up many times. The chain uses TRBV6-2 or TRBV6-3 and TRBJ2-3; 8 bases align to TRBD1. With 2 bases clipped from V and 4 bases from J, the junction kept 2 bases outside the gene matches. The V gene's germline CDR1 is MNHEY and CDR2 SVGEGT. This CDR3 spans 14 amino acids. The CDR3 spells CASSYGQGADTQYF. Written as DNA, the CDR3 is TGTGCCAGCAGTTACGGACAGGGTGCAGATACGCAGTATTTT.

This clonotype was counted a few times. The V gene is TRBV30, the J gene TRBJ1-2; D remains ambiguous. The germline V gene encodes CDR1 GTSNPN and CDR2 SVGIG (reference sequence). Trimming shortened V by 0 bases and J by 0 bases, and 5 bases separated the two germline ends. The CDR3 spans 13 residues. As DNA, the CDR3 is TGTGCCTGGAGTGTTAAGCCTAACTATGGCTACACCTTC. It specifies CAWSVKPNYGYTF.

In its sample, this clonotype was seen a few times. This chain connects TRBV6-2 or TRBV6-3 to TRBJ2-7; 7 positions match TRBD2. The CDR3 extends over 16 amino acids. The germline V gene encodes CDR1 MNHEY and CDR2 SVGEGT. J was trimmed by 3 bases and V by 0 bases; bases with no gene match: 8. CDR3 sequence reads: CASSYSPSGSLYEQYF. CDR3 nucleotides: TGTGCCAGCAGTTACTCGCCTAGCGGTTCCCTCTACGAGCAGTACTTC.

This clonotype has only a few counts. The rearrangement links TRBV5-1 to TRBJ2-2, with D possibly matching TRBD2 (5 bases). The CDR3 has 17 residues. Trimming took off 0 bases at V and 7 bases at J, with 19 bases between the two ends. Germline values: CDR1 SGHRS, CDR2 YFSETQ. In DNA, the CDR3 is TGCGCCAGCAGCTTGGAAGGTGACACTAGGCCGGTCGGGGAGCTGTTTTTT. Protein sequence: CASSLEGDTRPVGELFF.

This clonotype turned up a few times. Here the CDR3 DNA reads TGTGCCAGCAGCCGCAGTGGACTTCCCACAGATACGCAGTATTTT. It is translated as CASSRSGLPTDTQYF. The chain carries TRBV7-2 and TRBJ2-3; D perhaps matches TRBD2 (5 bases). This CDR3 is 15 amino acids long. V gave up 5 bases and J gave up 2 bases, with 14 bases separating them. Germline CDR1 is SGHTA and CDR2 is FQGNSA. Combining the CDR3 with reference TRBV7-2 and TRBJ2-3 gives the whole variable domain GAGVSQSPSNKVTEKGKDVELRCDPISGHTALYWYRQSLGQGLEFLIYFQGNSAPDKSGLPSDRFSAERTGGSVSTLTIQRTQQEDSAVYLCASSRSGLPTDTQYFGPGTRLTVL.